These 14 T cell receptor beta chains originate from one sample sequenced in a study of cytomegalovirus exposure and HLA in healthy donors. This PCR relied on a set of 60 Vbeta primers and 13 Jbeta primers. Using immunoSEQ multiplex PCR, the repertoire was profiled, and TCRdb retains in-frame clones only, with some absent. The sample table includes roughly 62,000 clones. Sequencing used PBMCs. Receptors were obtained from a male donor in good health and CMV-seronegative.

In the case of this clone: Relative to the germline gene, one junction end is altered; a read error may explain this. The chain is built from TRBV19 and TRBJ2-5; possibly TRBD1 for D (6 bases). This CDR3 has 14 residues. Looked up from germline, CDR1 is LNHDA and CDR2 is SQIVND (reference sequence). The CDR3 is CASSIEPGQENQYF. The CDR3 nucleotides read TGTGCCAGTAGTATAGAACCGGGACAAGAGAACCAGTACTTC.

V and J are TRBV11-2 and TRBJ2-3; TRBD2 aligns across 8 bases. The CDR3 has 15 amino acids. Trimming removed 1 base from V and 4 bases from J; junction bases left unmatched: 4. CDR1 is SGHAT and CDR2 is FQNNGV in the germline V gene. For the CDR3, the DNA is TGTGCCAGCAGCTTAGGACTAGCGAAATCAGATACGCAGTATTTT. It encodes CASSLGLAKSDTQYF.

The chain is built from TRBV7-9 and TRBJ1-1, with D possibly TRBD1 on 5 matching bases. This CDR3 has 13 residues. Germline-derived CDR1 and CDR2 are SEHNR and FQNEAQ (reference sequence). Trimming removed 7 bases from V and 1 base from J, with 10 bases in between. Here the CDR3 DNA reads TGTGCCAGCACCCTAACAGGGAACACTGAAGCTTTCTTT. Translation gives CASTLTGNTEAFF.

This chain links TRBV7-9 with TRBJ1-3; D call uncertain. Trimming cost V 4 bases and J 4 bases, with 20 bases left between them. This CDR3 comprises 17 residues. CDR1 and CDR2 from the germline V gene are SEHNR and FQNEAQ (reference sequence). The CDR3 reads CASSSTRMRGLGNTIYF. CDR3 in DNA: TGTGCCAGCAGCTCTACCCGCATGAGAGGGTTAGGAAACACCATATATTTT.

This chain links TRBV18 with TRBJ2-7, with 10 bases aligning to TRBD1. Germline trimming cut 2 bases from V and 5 bases from J; bases unmatched to any gene: 3. The germline CDR1 and CDR2 sequences are KGHSH and LQKENI. This CDR3 has 14 residues. The CDR3 nucleotides are TGTGCCAGCTCACCATTCGGGACAGGGGACGAGCAGTACTTC. This codes for CASSPFGTGDEQYF.

The rearrangement links TRBV7-2 to TRBJ2-1; 9 nucleotides match TRBD1. Germline assignment: CDR1 SGHTA and CDR2 FQGNSA. V lost 10 bases to trimming and J lost 3 bases; unmatched junction nucleotides: 13. The CDR3 is 16 residues long. The DNA of the CDR3 is TGTGCCACCCGAGACTTAACGGGACAGGGCTACAATGAGCAGTTCTTC. It yields the protein CATRDLTGQGYNEQFF.

The chain has TRBV9 and TRBJ2-5; 7 bases are a match to TRBD1. Trimming took 3 bases from V and 2 from J; bases not matched to a gene: 10. The CDR3 consists of 16 residues. CDR1 is SGDLS and CDR2 is YYNGEE in the germline V gene. CDR3 sequence (DNA): TGTGCCAGCAGCGGCAGCCGGGACAGCGTTCAAGAGACCCAGTACTTC. Translated: CASSGSRDSVQETQYF.

The chain couples TRBV7-9 to TRBJ1-3, with unresolved D. Per the germline V gene, CDR1 is SEHNR and CDR2 is FQNEAQ (reference sequence). The CDR3 covers 14 residues. V dropped 1 base and J dropped 0 bases, with 4 bases sitting between them. CDR3 region: CASSLVSSGNTIYF. The CDR3 DNA reads as TGTGCCAGCAGCTTAGTGAGCTCTGGAAACACCATATATTTT.

The rearrangement uses TRBV29-1 and TRBJ2-7, with 9 nucleotides matching TRBD1. The germline CDR1 and CDR2 sequences are SQVTM and ANQGSEA. V lost 4 bases, J lost 7 bases, and 8 bases stayed unmatched. This CDR3 has 13 amino acids. CDR3 nucleotides: TGCAGCGTTGTGAGACAGGGGGTGGGTGAGCAGTACTTC. The encoded protein is CSVVRQGVGEQYF.

V usage is TRBV9 and J usage is TRBJ1-4; 7 nucleotides match TRBD1. The CDR3 extends over 17 amino acids. Germline V gene sequence: CDR1 SGDLS, CDR2 YYNGEE. Trimming at V came to 1 base and at J to 0 bases, leaving 6 bases not matched to a gene. CDR3 sequence (DNA): TGTGCCAGCAGCGTATCCGGGACAGCTGCAACTAATGAAAAACTGTTTTTT. Translating it yields CASSVSGTAATNEKLFF.

For this clone: One end of the junction fails to match germline, which may point to a read error. The chain employs TRBV15 and TRBJ1-5, with D tentatively TRBD1 (5 bases). The CDR3 has 13 amino acids. Germline CDR1 and CDR2: LNHNV and YYDKDF (reference sequence). In DNA form, the CDR3 reads TGTGCCACCAGCTCACGGGGGGAGCAGCACCAGCATTTT. Protein sequence: CATSSRGEQHQHF.

In regard to this clone: At one of its ends the junction is not consistent with the germline gene, which may arise from a read error. V usage is TRBV5-1 and J usage is TRBJ1-1; 10 nucleotides line up with TRBD1. Looked up from germline, CDR1 is SGHRS and CDR2 is YFSETQ. CDR3 size: 15 residues. Here the CDR3 DNA reads TGCGCCAGCAGCTGGGGGACAGGGGTGTCTCCAGAAGATTTCTTT. Translation gives CASSWGTGVSPEDFF.

On this clone itself: The same CDR3 is also encoded by other DNA sequences in this sample. The rearrangement links TRBV7-3 to TRBJ2-1, with 11 bases fitting TRBD2. This CDR3 is 16 amino acids long. Germline V CDR1 and CDR2: SGHTA, FQGTGA. The ends lost 3 bases at V and 5 bases at J; junction bases unmatched: 6. DNA of the CDR3: TGTGCCAGCAGCTTGCGGACTAGCGGGCCCGACAATGAGCAGTTCTTC. Translated, it gives CASSLRTSGPDNEQFF.

This chain joins TRBV5-1 and TRBJ2-5, with D maybe TRBD1 (7 bases). The CDR3 length is 14 residues. V was cut by 7 bases and J by 2 bases, with 15 bases left in between. Per the germline V gene, CDR1 is SGHRS and CDR2 is YFSETQ. CDR3 protein: CASFRGRQQETQYF. The CDR3 DNA follows: TGCGCCAGCTTCAGGGGGAGGCAGCAAGAGACCCAGTACTTC.